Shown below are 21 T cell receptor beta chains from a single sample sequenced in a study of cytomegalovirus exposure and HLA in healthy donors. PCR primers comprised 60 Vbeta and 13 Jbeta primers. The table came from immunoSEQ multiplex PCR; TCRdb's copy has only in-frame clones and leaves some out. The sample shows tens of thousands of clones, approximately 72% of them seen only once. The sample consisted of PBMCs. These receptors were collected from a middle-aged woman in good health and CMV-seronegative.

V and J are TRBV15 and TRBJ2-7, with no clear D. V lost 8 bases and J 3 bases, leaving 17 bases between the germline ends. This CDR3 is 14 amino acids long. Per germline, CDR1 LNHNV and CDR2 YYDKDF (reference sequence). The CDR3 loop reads CATADGSVHYEQYF. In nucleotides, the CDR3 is TGTGCCACCGCGGATGGCTCGGTCCACTACGAGCAGTACTTC.

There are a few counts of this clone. Here the CDR3 DNA reads TGCAGCGTTATCGGTGAAATCACTGAAGCTTTCTTT. Translated, it gives CSVIGEITEAFF. The chain recombines TRBV29-1 with TRBJ1-1; D gene ambiguous. Germline V gene sequence: CDR1 SQVTM, CDR2 ANQGSEA. The CDR3 extends over 12 amino acids. Trimming took 5 bases from V and 4 from J, leaving 11 bases between them.

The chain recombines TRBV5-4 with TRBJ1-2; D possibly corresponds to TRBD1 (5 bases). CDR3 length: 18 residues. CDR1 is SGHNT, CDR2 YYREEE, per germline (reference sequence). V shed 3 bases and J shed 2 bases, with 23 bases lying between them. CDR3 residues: CASSSRPSPGRGNYGYTF. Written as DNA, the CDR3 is TGTGCCAGCAGCTCCCGACCTTCACCTGGGAGGGGCAACTATGGCTACACCTTC.

The CDR3 DNA is TGTGCCAGCAGCTCGTTAGGACTAGCGGGAGTCAATGAGCAGTTCTTC. It is translated as CASSSLGLAGVNEQFF. The V and J genes are TRBV5-4 and TRBJ2-1; 13 nucleotides align to TRBD2. The germline gives CDR1 SGHNT, CDR2 YYREEE (reference sequence). V was clipped by 3 bases and J by 6 bases; unmatched bases: 6. The CDR3 runs 16 residues. Using reference TRBV5-4 and TRBJ2-1 for the parts outside the CDR3, the full variable domain is ETGVTQSPTHLIKTRGQQVTLRCSSQSGHNTVSWYQQALGQGPQFIFQYYREEENGRGNFPPRFSGLQFPNYSSELNVNALELDDSALYLCASSSLGLAGVNEQFFGPGTRLTVL.

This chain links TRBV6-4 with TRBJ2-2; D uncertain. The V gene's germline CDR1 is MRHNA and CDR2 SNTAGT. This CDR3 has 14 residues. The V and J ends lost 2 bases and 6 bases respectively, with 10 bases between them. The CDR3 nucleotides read TGTGCCAGCAGTGACGCGAGAGAGGCCGGGGAGCTGTTTTTT. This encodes CASSDAREAGELFF.

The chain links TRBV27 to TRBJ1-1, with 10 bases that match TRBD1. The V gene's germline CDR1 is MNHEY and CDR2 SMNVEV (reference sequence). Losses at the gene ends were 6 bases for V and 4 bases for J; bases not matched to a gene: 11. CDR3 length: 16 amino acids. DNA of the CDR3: TGTGCCAGCAGCCGTTCCGGGACAGGGGTGGGCACTGAAGCTTTCTTT. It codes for CASSRSGTGVGTEAFF.

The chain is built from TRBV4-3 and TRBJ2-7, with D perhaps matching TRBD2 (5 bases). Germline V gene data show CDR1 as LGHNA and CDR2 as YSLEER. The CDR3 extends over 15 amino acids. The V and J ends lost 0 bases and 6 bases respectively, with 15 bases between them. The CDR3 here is CASSQDGQSSAEQYF. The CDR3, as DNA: TGCGCCAGCAGCCAAGACGGTCAGAGTAGCGCCGAGCAGTACTTC.

The CDR3 sequence: CASSPIGVVTGELFF. The CDR3 DNA reads TGTGCCAGCAGTCCCATAGGGGTGGTCACCGGGGAGCTGTTTTTT. The chain carries TRBV27 and TRBJ2-2, with D tentatively TRBD1 (5 bases). This CDR3 comprises 15 residues. The germline CDR1 and CDR2 sequences are MNHEY and SMNVEV (reference sequence). V lost 5 bases and J lost 4, with 14 bases in between.

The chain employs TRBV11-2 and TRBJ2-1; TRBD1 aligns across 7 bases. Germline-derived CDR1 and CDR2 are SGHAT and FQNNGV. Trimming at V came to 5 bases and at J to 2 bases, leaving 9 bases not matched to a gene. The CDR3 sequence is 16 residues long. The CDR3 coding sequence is TGTGCCAGCAGCCGCGGACGACAGGGCCCCTACAATGAGCAGTTCTTC. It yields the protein CASSRGRQGPYNEQFF.

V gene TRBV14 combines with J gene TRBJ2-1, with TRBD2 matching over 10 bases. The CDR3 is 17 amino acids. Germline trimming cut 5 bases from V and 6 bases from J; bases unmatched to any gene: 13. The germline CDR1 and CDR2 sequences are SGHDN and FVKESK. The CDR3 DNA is TGTGCCAGCAGCTTTCTAGCGGGAGACATGTGGGGCAATGAGCAGTTCTTC. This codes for CASSFLAGDMWGNEQFF.

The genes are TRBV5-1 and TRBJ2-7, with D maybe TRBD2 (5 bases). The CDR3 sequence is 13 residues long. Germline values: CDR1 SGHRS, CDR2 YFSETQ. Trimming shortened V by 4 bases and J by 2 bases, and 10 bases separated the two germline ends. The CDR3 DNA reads TGCGCCAGCAGCGAGGACGGGGCCTACGAGCAGTACTTC. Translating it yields CASSEDGAYEQYF. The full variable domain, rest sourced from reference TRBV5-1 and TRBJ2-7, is KAGVTQTPRYLIKTRGQQVTLSCSPISGHRSVSWYQQTPGQGLQFLFEYFSETQRNKGNFPGRFSGRQFSNSRSEMNVSTLELGDSALYLCASSEDGAYEQYFGPGTRLTVT.

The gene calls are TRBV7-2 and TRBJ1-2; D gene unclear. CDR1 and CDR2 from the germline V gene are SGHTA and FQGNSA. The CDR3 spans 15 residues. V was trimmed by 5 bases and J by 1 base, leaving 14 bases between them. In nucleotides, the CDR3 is TGTGCCAGCAGCCTTGATCCCGGGTTTAACTATGGCTACACCTTC. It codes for CASSLDPGFNYGYTF.

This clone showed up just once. The chain's CDR3 is CASGKKGKETQYF. CDR3 in DNA: TGTGCCAGCGGCAAGAAGGGGAAAGAGACCCAGTACTTC. This rearrangement joins TRBV7-9 to TRBJ2-5, with a weak D call TRBD1 (5 bases). The germline V gene has CDR1 SEHNR and CDR2 FQNEAQ (reference sequence). Trimming took off 8 bases at V and 3 bases at J, with 13 bases between the two ends. The CDR3 is 13 amino acids.

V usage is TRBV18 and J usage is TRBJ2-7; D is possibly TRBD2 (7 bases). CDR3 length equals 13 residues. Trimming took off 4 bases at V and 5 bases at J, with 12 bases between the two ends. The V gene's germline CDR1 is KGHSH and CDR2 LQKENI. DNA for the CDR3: TGTGCCAGCTCACTCCAAGGGGGGGACGAGCAGTACTTC. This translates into CASSLQGGDEQYF.

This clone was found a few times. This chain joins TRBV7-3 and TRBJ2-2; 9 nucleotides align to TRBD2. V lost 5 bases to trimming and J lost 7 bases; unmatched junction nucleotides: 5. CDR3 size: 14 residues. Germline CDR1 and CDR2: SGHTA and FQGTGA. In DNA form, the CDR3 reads TGTGCCAGCAGCCCCGCGGGAGGGGACGGGGAGCTGTTTTTT. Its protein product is CASSPAGGDGELFF.

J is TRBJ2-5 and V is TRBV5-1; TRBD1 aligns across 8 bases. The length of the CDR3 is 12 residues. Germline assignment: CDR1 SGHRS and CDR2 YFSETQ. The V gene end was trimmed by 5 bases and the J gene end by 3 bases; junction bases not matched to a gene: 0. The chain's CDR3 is CASRTGEETQYF. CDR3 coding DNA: TGCGCCAGCAGGACAGGGGAAGAGACCCAGTACTTC.

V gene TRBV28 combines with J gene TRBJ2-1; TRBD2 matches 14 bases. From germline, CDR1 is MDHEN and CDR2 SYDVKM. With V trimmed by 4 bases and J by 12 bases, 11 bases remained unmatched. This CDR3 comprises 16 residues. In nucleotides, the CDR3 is TGTGCCAGCAGTTCCCCGCGGACTAGCGGGAGGAACTGGCAGTTCTTC. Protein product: CASSSPRTSGRNWQFF.

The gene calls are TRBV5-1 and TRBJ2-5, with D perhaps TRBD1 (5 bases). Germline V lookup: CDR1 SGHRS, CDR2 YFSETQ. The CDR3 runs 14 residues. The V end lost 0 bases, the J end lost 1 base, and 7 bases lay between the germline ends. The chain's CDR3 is CASSLAGLQETQYF. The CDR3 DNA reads TGCGCCAGCAGCTTGGCAGGGCTCCAAGAGACCCAGTACTTC.

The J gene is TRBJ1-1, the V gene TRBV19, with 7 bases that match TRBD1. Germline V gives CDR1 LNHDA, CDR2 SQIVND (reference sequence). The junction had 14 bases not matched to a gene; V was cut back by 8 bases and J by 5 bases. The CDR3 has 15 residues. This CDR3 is CASGLLQGRGTEAFF. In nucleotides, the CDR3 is TGTGCCAGTGGACTTTTACAGGGGCGGGGTACTGAAGCTTTCTTT.

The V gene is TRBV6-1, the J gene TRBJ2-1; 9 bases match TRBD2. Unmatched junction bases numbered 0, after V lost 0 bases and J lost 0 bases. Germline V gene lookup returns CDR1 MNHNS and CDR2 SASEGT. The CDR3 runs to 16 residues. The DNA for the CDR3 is TGTGCCAGCAGTGAAGCTAGCGGGAGCTCCTACAATGAGCAGTTCTTC. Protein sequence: CASSEASGSSYNEQFF.

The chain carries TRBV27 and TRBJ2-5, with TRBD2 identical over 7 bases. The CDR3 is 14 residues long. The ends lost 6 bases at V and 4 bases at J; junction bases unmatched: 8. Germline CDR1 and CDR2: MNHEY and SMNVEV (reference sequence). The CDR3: CASRQVGLLETQYF. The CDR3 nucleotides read TGTGCCAGCAGACAAGTGGGACTACTAGAGACCCAGTACTTC.